The clone carrying this T cell receptor (beta chain) came up many times. This entry comes from a study of blood T cell repertoires in COVID-19. This CDR3 region has 13 residues. V was cut by 7 bases and J by 7 bases, with 17 bases left in between. Per germline, CDR1 SGHNT and CDR2 YYREEE (reference sequence). In the source study's methods: Amplifying reference gene primers gave estimates of nucleated cell counts. TCRdb keeps only in-frame clones here, not all; method: immunoSEQ multiplex PCR. D and trimming were read from the DNA, whereas the V and J calls and clone size are those reported in that table. This table holds almost 50,000 clones, about 63% found once.

The specimen sequenced was peripheral blood. This TCR came from a woman aged 70 to 79 with acute or convalescent COVID-19. The chain links TRBV5-4 to TRBJ1-1; tentatively, D is TRBD1 (6 bases). The CDR3 DNA follows: TGTGCCAGCGGGGAAGGGGGTACGAATGAAGCTTTCTTT. Translating gives CASGEGGTNEAFF. The full variable domain, with the rest looked up from reference TRBV5-4 and TRBJ1-1, is ETGVTQSPTHLIKTRGQQVTLRCSSQSGHNTVSWYQQALGQGPQFIFQYYREEENGRGNFPPRFSGLQFPNYSSELNVNALELDDSALYLCASGEGGTNEAFFGQGTRLTVV.